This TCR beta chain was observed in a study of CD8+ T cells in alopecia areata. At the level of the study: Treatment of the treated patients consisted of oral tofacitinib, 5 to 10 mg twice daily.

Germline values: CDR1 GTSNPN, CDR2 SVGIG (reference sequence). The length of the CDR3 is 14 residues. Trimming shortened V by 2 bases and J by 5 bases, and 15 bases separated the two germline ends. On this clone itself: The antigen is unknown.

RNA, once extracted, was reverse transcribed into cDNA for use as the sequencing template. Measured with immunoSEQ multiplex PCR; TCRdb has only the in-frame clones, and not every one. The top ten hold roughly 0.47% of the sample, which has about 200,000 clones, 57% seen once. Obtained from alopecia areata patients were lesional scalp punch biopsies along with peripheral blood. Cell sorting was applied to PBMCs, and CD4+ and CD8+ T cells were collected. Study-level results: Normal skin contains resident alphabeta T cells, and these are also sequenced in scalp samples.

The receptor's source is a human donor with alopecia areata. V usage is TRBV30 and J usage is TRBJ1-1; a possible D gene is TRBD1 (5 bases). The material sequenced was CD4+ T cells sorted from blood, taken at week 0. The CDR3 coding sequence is TGTGCCTGGAGTACAGGAGTGGGGATGACTGAAGCTTTCTTT. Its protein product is CAWSTGVGMTEAFF.